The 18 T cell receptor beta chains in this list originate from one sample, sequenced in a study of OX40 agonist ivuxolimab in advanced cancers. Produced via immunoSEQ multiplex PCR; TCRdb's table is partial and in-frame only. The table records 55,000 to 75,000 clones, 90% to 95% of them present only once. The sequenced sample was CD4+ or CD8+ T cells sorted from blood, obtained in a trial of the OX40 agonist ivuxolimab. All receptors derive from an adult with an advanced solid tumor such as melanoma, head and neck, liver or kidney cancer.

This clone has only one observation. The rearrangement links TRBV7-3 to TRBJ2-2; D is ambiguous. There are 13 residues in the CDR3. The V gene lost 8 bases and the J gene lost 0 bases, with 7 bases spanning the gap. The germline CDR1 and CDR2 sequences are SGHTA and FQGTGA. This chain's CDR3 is CASPATNTGELFF. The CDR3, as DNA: TGTGCCAGCCCAGCCACGAACACCGGGGAGCTGTTTTTT.

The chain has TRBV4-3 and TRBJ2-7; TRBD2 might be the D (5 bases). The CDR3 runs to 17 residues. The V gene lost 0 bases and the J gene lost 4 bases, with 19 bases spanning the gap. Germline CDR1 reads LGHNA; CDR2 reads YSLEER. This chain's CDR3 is CASSQEVFGLGEYEQYF. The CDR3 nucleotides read TGCGCCAGCAGCCAAGAAGTCTTTGGACTCGGGGAGTACGAGCAGTACTTC.

The chain's CDR3 is CASSLDRGGEYF. The CDR3 DNA reads TGTGCCAGCAGCTTGGACAGGGGTGGCGAGTACTTC. V is TRBV5-4 and J is TRBJ2-7; TRBD1 matches at 7 bases. Trimming at V came to 0 bases and at J to 11 bases, leaving 5 bases not matched to a gene. This CDR3 comprises 12 residues. Germline CDR1 is SGHNT and CDR2 is YYREEE (reference sequence).

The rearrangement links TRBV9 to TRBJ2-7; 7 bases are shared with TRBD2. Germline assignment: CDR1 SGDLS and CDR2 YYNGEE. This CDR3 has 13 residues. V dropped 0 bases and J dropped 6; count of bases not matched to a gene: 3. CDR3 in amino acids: CASSVEGEGEQYF. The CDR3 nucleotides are TGTGCCAGCAGCGTAGAAGGGGAGGGCGAGCAGTACTTC. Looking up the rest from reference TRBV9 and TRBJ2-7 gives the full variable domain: DSGVTQTPKHLITATGQRVTLRCSPRSGDLSVYWYQQSLDQGLQFLIQYYNGEERAKGNILERFSAQQFPDLHSELNLSSLELGDSALYFCASSVEGEGEQYFGPGTRLTVT.

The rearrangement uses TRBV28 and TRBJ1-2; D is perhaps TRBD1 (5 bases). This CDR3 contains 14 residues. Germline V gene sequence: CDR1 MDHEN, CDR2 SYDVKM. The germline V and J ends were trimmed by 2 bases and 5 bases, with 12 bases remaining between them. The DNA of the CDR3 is TGTGCCAGCAGTTTAGGTACGGGACTATATGGCTACACCTTC. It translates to CASSLGTGLYGYTF.

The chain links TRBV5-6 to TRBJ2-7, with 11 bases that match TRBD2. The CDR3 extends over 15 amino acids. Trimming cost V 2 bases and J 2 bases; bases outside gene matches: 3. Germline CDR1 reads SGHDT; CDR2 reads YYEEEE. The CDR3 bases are TGTGCCAGCAGCTTTGGGACTAGCGGACCCTACGAGCAGTACTTC. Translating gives CASSFGTSGPYEQYF.

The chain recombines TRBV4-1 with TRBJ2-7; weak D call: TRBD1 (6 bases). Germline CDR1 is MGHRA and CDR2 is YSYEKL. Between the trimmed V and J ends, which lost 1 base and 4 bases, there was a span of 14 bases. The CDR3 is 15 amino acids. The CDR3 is CASSQGQGSEYEQYF. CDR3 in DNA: TGCGCCAGCAGCCAAGGGCAGGGGAGTGAGTACGAGCAGTACTTC.

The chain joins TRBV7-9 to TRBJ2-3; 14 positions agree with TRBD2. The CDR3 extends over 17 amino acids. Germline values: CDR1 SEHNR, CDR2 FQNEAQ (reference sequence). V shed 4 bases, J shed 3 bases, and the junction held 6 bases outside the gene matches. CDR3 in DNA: TGTGCCAGCAGCTCGGGACTAGCGGGAGCGGGGACAGATACGCAGTATTTT. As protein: CASSSGLAGAGTDTQYF.

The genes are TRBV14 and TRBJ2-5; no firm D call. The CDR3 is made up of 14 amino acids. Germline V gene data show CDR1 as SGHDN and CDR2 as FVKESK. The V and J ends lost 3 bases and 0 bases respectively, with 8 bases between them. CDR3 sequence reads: CASSQLADQETQYF. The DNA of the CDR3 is TGTGCCAGCAGCCAGCTCGCGGACCAAGAGACCCAGTACTTC. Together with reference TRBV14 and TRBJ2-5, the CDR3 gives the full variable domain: EAGVTQFPSHSVIEKGQTVTLRCDPISGHDNLYWYRRVMGKEIKFLLHFVKESKQDESGMPNNRFLAERTGGTYSTLKVQPAELEDSGVYFCASSQLADQETQYFGPGTRLLVL.

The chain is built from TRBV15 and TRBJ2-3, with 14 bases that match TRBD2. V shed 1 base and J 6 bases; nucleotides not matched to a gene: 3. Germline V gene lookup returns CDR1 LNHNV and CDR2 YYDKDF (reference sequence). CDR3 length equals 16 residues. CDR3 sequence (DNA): TGTGCCACCAGCAGAGGGACTAGCGGGAGGTGGGATACGCAGTATTTT. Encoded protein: CATSRGTSGRWDTQYF.

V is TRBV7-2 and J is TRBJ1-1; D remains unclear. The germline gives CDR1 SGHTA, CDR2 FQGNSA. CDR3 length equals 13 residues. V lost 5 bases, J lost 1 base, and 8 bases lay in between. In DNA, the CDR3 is TGTGCCAGCAGCCTTGAAGGGAACACTGAAGCTTTCTTT. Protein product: CASSLEGNTEAFF.

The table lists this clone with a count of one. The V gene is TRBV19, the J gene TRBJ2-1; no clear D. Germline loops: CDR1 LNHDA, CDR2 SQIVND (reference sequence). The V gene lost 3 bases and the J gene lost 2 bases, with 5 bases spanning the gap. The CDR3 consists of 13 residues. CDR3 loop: CASSIGPYNEQFF. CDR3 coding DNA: TGTGCCAGTAGTATCGGGCCCTACAATGAGCAGTTCTTC.

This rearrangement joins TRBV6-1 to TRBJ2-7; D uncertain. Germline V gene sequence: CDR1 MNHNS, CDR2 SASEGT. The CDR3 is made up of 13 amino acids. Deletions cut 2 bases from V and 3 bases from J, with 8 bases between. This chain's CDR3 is CASSEPEFYEQYF. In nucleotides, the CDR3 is TGTGCCAGCAGTGAACCCGAGTTCTACGAGCAGTACTTC.

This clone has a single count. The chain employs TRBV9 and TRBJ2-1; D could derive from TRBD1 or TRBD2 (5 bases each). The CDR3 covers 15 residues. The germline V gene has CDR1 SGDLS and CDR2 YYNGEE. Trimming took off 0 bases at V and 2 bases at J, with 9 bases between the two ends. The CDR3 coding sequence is TGTGCCAGCAGCGTAGTCGGGGCTCCCTACAATGAGCAGTTCTTC. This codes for CASSVVGAPYNEQFF.

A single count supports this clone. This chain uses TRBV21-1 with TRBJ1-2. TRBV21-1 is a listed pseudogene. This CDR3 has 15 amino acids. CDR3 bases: TGTGCCAGCAGCATACCCGACCCGGACAACTATGGCTACACCTTC. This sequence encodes CASSIPDPDNYGYTF.

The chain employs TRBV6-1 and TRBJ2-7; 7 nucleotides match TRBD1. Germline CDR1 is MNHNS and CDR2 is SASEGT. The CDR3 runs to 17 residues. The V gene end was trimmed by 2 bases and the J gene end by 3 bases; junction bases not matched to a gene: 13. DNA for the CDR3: TGTGCCAGCAGTGAAAAGGCTTATGACAGGGAGCTCTACGAGCAGTACTTC. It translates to CASSEKAYDRELYEQYF.

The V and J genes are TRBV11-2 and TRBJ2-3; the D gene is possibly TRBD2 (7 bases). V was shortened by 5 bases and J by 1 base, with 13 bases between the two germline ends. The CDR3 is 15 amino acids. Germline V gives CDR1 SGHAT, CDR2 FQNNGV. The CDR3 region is CASSPRGGGTDTQYF. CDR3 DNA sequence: TGTGCCAGCAGCCCTAGAGGGGGGGGCACAGATACGCAGTATTTT.

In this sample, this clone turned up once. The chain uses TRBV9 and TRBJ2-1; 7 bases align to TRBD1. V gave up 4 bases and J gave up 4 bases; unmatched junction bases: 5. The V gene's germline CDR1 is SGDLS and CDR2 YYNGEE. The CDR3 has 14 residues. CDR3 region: CASSTGTDYNEQFF. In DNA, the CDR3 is TGTGCCAGCAGCACCGGGACAGATTACAATGAGCAGTTCTTC.